The next 29 T cell receptor beta chains were all read from a single sample in a study of control samples from healthy donors and cancer patients. TCRdb keeps only in-frame clones here, not all; method: immunoSEQ multiplex PCR. This sample has under 450,000 clones, with approximately 92% found just once. What was sequenced was PBMCs. The receptor set was obtained from a man aged 35 to 55 with head and neck cancer.

The V and J genes are TRBV2 and TRBJ2-3; the D gene is possibly TRBD2 (6 bases). Trimming shortened V by 2 bases and J by 2 bases, and 20 bases separated the two germline ends. Germline values: CDR1 SNHLY, CDR2 FYNNEI. This CDR3 spans 18 amino acids. CDR3 DNA: TGTGCCAGCAGTGAAAGCCCCGTGGCAGCGGGCTTCACAGATACGCAGTATTTT. Its protein is CASSESPVAAGFTDTQYF. Filled out from reference TRBV2 and TRBJ2-3, the complete variable domain reads EPEVTQTPSHQVTQMGQEVILRCVPISNHLYFYWYRQILGQKVEFLVSFYNNEISEKSEIFDDQFSVERPDGSNFTLKIRSTKLEDSAMYFCASSESPVAAGFTDTQYFGPGTRLTVL.

The chain's CDR3 is CASSFGLGISYEQYF. In DNA, the CDR3 is TGTGCCAGCAGTTTCGGCCTCGGGATCTCCTACGAGCAGTACTTC. The chain joins TRBV27 to TRBJ2-7, with a possible D match to TRBD2 (5 bases). Germline values: CDR1 MNHEY, CDR2 SMNVEV (reference sequence). V lost 3 bases and J 0 bases, leaving 12 bases between the germline ends. The CDR3 is made up of 15 amino acids.

For this clone: The sample carries other DNA sequences with the same CDR3. This rearrangement joins TRBV2 to TRBJ2-3; 10 positions agree with TRBD2. With 8 bases clipped from V and 0 bases from J, the junction kept 2 bases outside the gene matches. This CDR3 contains 14 residues. The germline V gene has CDR1 SNHLY and CDR2 FYNNEI. This CDR3 reads CASSLAGSTDTQYF. The CDR3, as DNA: TGTGCCAGCTCACTAGCGGGAAGCACAGATACGCAGTATTTT.

V and J are TRBV5-1 and TRBJ2-2; a possible D gene is TRBD2 (6 bases). The germline V gene has CDR1 SGHRS and CDR2 YFSETQ. The ends were cut back, 2 bases at V and 5 bases at J, with 16 bases in the middle. The CDR3 extends over 16 amino acids. CDR3 in DNA: TGCGCCAGCAGCTTACCGGTGGCCGGGGGTACCGGGGAGCTGTTTTTT. This translates into CASSLPVAGGTGELFF.

There are a few counts of this clone. The rearrangement uses TRBV5-4 and TRBJ1-6; D remains ambiguous. This CDR3 contains 18 residues. Trimming removed 1 base at V and 13 bases at J, with 27 bases between. The germline V gene encodes CDR1 SGHNT and CDR2 YYREEE (reference sequence). CDR3 DNA sequence: TGTGCCAGCAGCTTGTTTGTTCGTCGGGGTATAAGTGCGGTCCCCCTCCACTTT. Amino acids: CASSLFVRRGISAVPLHF. The variable domain in full, completed from reference TRBV5-4 and TRBJ1-6, reads ETGVTQSPTHLIKTRGQQVTLRCSSQSGHNTVSWYQQALGQGPQFIFQYYREEENGRGNFPPRFSGLQFPNYSSELNVNALELDDSALYLCASSLFVRRGISAVPLHFGNGTRLTVT.

This chain joins TRBV28 and TRBJ1-4; D not resolved. The germline gives CDR1 MDHEN, CDR2 SYDVKM. V was cut by 6 bases and J by 5 bases, with 16 bases left in between. CDR3 length equals 15 residues. CDR3: CASSPRGRMNEKLFF. Here the CDR3 DNA reads TGTGCCAGCAGCCCGCGCGGACGGATGAATGAAAAACTGTTTTTT.

The chain links TRBV29-1 to TRBJ2-1; D call uncertain. The germline V gene has CDR1 SQVTM and CDR2 ANQGSEA. Trimming removed 1 base from V and 4 bases from J, with 14 bases in between. The CDR3 runs 15 residues. This CDR3 is CSVEVILPGYNEQFF. DNA for the CDR3: TGCAGCGTTGAAGTTATCCTCCCTGGGTACAATGAGCAGTTCTTC.

The gene calls are TRBV28 and TRBJ1-1, with a tentative D call TRBD1 (5 bases). The CDR3 length is 14 residues. The V end was cut by 5 bases, the J end by 2 bases, with 12 bases between. Germline V lookup: CDR1 MDHEN, CDR2 SYDVKM. The CDR3 sequence is CASSPAGGNTEAFF. The CDR3 coding sequence is TGTGCCAGCAGTCCCGCTGGGGGTAACACTGAAGCTTTCTTT.

The chain recombines TRBV24-1 with TRBJ2-3, with TRBD1 identical over 10 bases. J lost 1 base, V lost 4 bases, and 7 bases had no gene match. This CDR3 has 17 residues. Germline V CDR1 and CDR2: KGHDR, SFDVKD. CDR3 amino acids: CATSERQGAGGTDTQYF. CDR3 nucleotide sequence: TGTGCCACCAGTGAACGACAGGGGGCGGGCGGCACAGATACGCAGTATTTT.

There are a few counts of this clone. V usage is TRBV28 and J usage is TRBJ1-5; D remains ambiguous. CDR3 length equals 14 residues. The V and J ends lost 6 bases and 2 bases respectively, with 11 bases between them. Germline CDR1 is MDHEN and CDR2 is SYDVKM. CDR3 nucleotide sequence: TGTGCCAGCAGGACCGCAGGTGGCAATCAGCCCCAGCATTTT. This codes for CASRTAGGNQPQHF.

This sequence joins TRBV4-3 and TRBJ2-1; D is unclear. The V and J ends lost 1 base and 7 bases respectively, with 2 bases between them. The germline CDR1 and CDR2 sequences are LGHNA and YSLEER. The CDR3 loop spans 11 amino acids. DNA of the CDR3: TGCGCCAGCAGCCAAGCTAATGAGCAGTTCTTC. This sequence encodes CASSQANEQFF.

This chain links TRBV10-3 with TRBJ1-1, with D unclear. Germline CDR1 reads ENHRY; CDR2 reads SYGVKD. CDR3 length: 14 amino acids. Trimming took 2 bases from V and 9 from J, leaving 16 bases between them. CDR3 coding DNA: TGTGCCATCAGTGAGAGGGCTCACGGGCTACAAGCTTTCTTT. As protein: CAISERAHGLQAFF.

This chain joins TRBV21-1 and TRBJ2-7; the table's D gene call, TRBD2, was not cross checked with the DNA. TRBV21-1 is noted as a pseudogene. The CDR3 is 18 amino acids. The CDR3 loop is CASSRRTSGFFPGDEQYF. The CDR3 region has the DNA TGTGCCAGCAGCAGACGGACTAGCGGTTTCTTCCCTGGGGACGAGCAGTACTTC.

This sequence joins TRBV7-2 and TRBJ1-1; no reliable D call. The V gene lost 5 bases and the J gene lost 6 bases, with 19 bases spanning the gap. Germline V gene data show CDR1 as SGHTA and CDR2 as FQGNSA. This CDR3 comprises 15 residues. CDR3 coding DNA: TGTGCCAGCAGCCTAAAAGTGGCAGCGGGCCCTGAAGCTTTCTTT. Translation gives CASSLKVAAGPEAFF.

This clone was seen once. The chain carries TRBV29-1 and TRBJ2-1; TRBD2 matches 8 bases. The V and J ends lost 7 bases and 6 bases, in that order; junction bases with no gene match: 8. The CDR3 length is 13 residues. Germline-derived CDR1 and CDR2 are SQVTM and ANQGSEA. CDR3 DNA: TGCAGCGCCGGGGGGGCCCTGAGCAATGAGCAGTTCTTC. This sequence encodes CSAGGALSNEQFF.

The chain is built from TRBV6-5 and TRBJ1-6; tentative D call: TRBD1 (5 bases). This CDR3 contains 14 residues. Germline CDR1 reads MNHEY; CDR2 reads SVGAGI. V was cut by 6 bases and J by 10 bases, with 16 bases left in between. The CDR3 sequence: CASRSGGRFSPLHF. The CDR3 bases are TGTGCCAGCAGGTCGGGGGGACGCTTCTCACCCCTCCACTTT.

The gene calls are TRBV27 and TRBJ2-1; 11 bases match TRBD2. The ends lost 1 base at V and 8 bases at J; junction bases unmatched: 7. Germline lookup yields CDR1 MNHEY and CDR2 SMNVEV (reference sequence). The CDR3 totals 16 residues. In DNA, the CDR3 is TGTGCCAGCAGTTTATTTGGGACTAGCGGTATTGATGAGCAGTTCTTC. Encoded protein: CASSLFGTSGIDEQFF.

This sequence joins TRBV2 and TRBJ2-7, with unresolved D. Germline-derived CDR1 and CDR2 are SNHLY and FYNNEI. The V end lost 7 bases, the J end lost 3 bases, and 10 bases lay between the germline ends. The CDR3 runs to 12 residues. The CDR3 here is CASTRTGYEQYF. The CDR3 nucleotides read TGTGCCAGCACTAGGACCGGCTACGAGCAGTACTTC.

The V call is TRBV7-2, the J call TRBJ1-1, with D tentatively TRBD1 (5 bases). Germline assignment: CDR1 SGHTA and CDR2 FQGNSA. V gave up 5 bases and J gave up 3 bases, with 19 bases separating them. The CDR3 runs to 16 residues. The CDR3 reads CASSLNPRGSDTEAFF. Here the CDR3 DNA reads TGTGCCAGCAGCCTTAACCCCCGGGGGTCGGACACTGAAGCTTTCTTT.

J is TRBJ2-1 and V is TRBV6-4, with D tentatively TRBD1 (5 bases). Per the germline V gene, CDR1 is MRHNA and CDR2 is SNTAGT. This CDR3 region has 13 residues. V dropped 3 bases and J dropped 4 bases, with 7 bases sitting between them. DNA of the CDR3: TGTGCCAGCAGTGAGGACACGTACAATGAGCAGTTCTTC. Its translation is CASSEDTYNEQFF.

The chain combines TRBV5-4 with TRBJ1-4; D is uncertain. Per the germline V gene, CDR1 is SGHNT and CDR2 is YYREEE (reference sequence). Trimming took 6 bases from V and 8 from J, leaving 17 bases between them. CDR3 length: 14 residues. CDR3 in DNA: TGTGCCAGCACCTCCATGGGAGCAACAGAAAAACTGTTTTTT. Its protein is CASTSMGATEKLFF.

The chain combines TRBV28 with TRBJ2-7, with TRBD2 matching over 8 bases. V lost 6 bases to trimming and J lost 2 bases; unmatched junction nucleotides: 9. CDR1 is MDHEN, CDR2 SYDVKM, per germline. This CDR3 spans 15 amino acids. The CDR3 coding sequence is TGTGCCAGCAGGGTAAGCGGGAGCGGGACCTACGAGCAGTACTTC. This translates into CASRVSGSGTYEQYF.

The V gene is TRBV13, the J gene TRBJ1-4; a possible D gene is TRBD1 (5 bases). The CDR3 is 16 residues long. In germline, CDR1 is PRHDT, CDR2 FYEKMQ (reference sequence). V was shortened by 6 bases and J by 8 bases, with 22 bases between the two germline ends. In DNA form, the CDR3 reads TGTGCCAGCAGTTCGGCCGGGGGGGTAGCGGAGGAAAAACTGTTTTTT. Amino acids: CASSSAGGVAEEKLFF.

The rearrangement links TRBV28 to TRBJ1-5, with D possibly TRBD1 on 6 matching bases. CDR1 and CDR2 (germline): MDHEN, SYDVKM. V lost 6 bases and J lost 5, with 14 bases in between. CDR3 length: 14 amino acids. The CDR3 coding sequence is TGTGCCAGCAGCTTGCATAGGGGGTATCAGCCCCAGCATTTT. The encoded protein is CASSLHRGYQPQHF.

The chain carries TRBV28 and TRBJ2-7; TRBD1 agrees at 8 bases. This CDR3 region has 13 residues. V trimming: 4 bases; J trimming: 4 bases; junction bases outside the gene matches: 3. Germline V gives CDR1 MDHEN, CDR2 SYDVKM. As DNA, the CDR3 is TGTGCCAGCAGTTCGACAGGGGATTACGAGCAGTACTTC. Translating gives CASSSTGDYEQYF.

The chain joins TRBV18 to TRBJ2-3; TRBD2 agrees at 13 bases. The CDR3 consists of 14 residues. The V gene's germline CDR1 is KGHSH and CDR2 LQKENI. Trimming removed 8 bases from V and 6 bases from J; junction bases left unmatched: 5. The CDR3 is CASRLAGGPDTQYF. CDR3 nucleotide sequence: TGTGCCAGCCGACTAGCGGGAGGCCCCGATACGCAGTATTTT.

Comment on this clone: The junction departs from germline at one end; a sequencing error may be responsible. The chain joins TRBV7-7 to TRBJ2-1, with 11 bases lining up with TRBD2. The germline gives CDR1 SSHAT, CDR2 FNYEAQ (reference sequence). This CDR3 is 15 amino acids long. CDR3 region: CASSFLAGGTDEQFF. CDR3 DNA sequence: TGTGCTAGCAGCTTCCTAGCGGGGGGTACGGATGAGCAGTTCTTC.

The V gene is TRBV4-1, the J gene TRBJ1-5; D possibly corresponds to TRBD1 (6 bases). The CDR3 is 15 residues long. Germline CDR1 reads MGHRA; CDR2 reads YSYEKL. V gave up 3 bases and J gave up 3 bases, with 12 bases separating them. The CDR3 region has the DNA TGCGCCAGCAGCCAGGTATTGGGACACAATCAGCCCCAGCATTTT. Translated, it gives CASSQVLGHNQPQHF.

The V call is TRBV7-9, the J call TRBJ1-5, with D perhaps TRBD1 (6 bases). Per the germline V gene, CDR1 is SEHNR and CDR2 is FQNEAQ (reference sequence). The CDR3 extends over 17 amino acids. The V gene lost 4 bases and the J gene lost 0 bases, with 16 bases spanning the gap. The DNA of the CDR3 is TGTGCCAGCAGCTCATTGGGGGGGCCGCATAGCAATCAGCCCCAGCATTTT. Amino acids: CASSSLGGPHSNQPQHF.